This record looks at one TCR beta chain sequence and its context. Its antigen is unidentified. Normal lung was sampled as far from the tumour as possible, at least 3 cm. Genomic DNA came from frozen unsorted single-cell suspensions. The data stem from a study of immune cell composition in non-small cell lung cancer. In the study overall: Histologic subtype was mainly adenocarcinoma or squamous cell carcinoma.

The V segment lost 4 bases and the J segment 1 base; nucleotides outside the gene matches: 6. Germline V CDR1 and CDR2: KGHSH, LQKENI. The CDR3 length is 15 residues. This table comes from immunoSEQ multiplex PCR, and its TCRdb copy is limited to in-frame clones, with some not included. The data show under 6,000 clones, nearly 90% seen once. The study's findings and limits: Dominant in vivo tumour-associated clones were not shown to share tumour-reactive sequences. Squamous carcinomas (around 80%) more often had tumour-associated clones >0.5% than adenocarcinomas (33%).

This chain connects TRBV18 to TRBJ2-7; 8 nucleotides match TRBD1. The origin of this receptor is a human donor with non-small cell lung cancer. Some clones in this sample may be carry-over from other donors' samples. Sequenced material: non-adjacent lung tissue. The CDR3 DNA sequence: TGTGCCAGCTCACAGGGACAGGCGTCTTCCTACGAGCAGTACTTC. Translating gives CASSQGQASSYEQYF.